One and the same sample provided the 6 T cell receptor beta chains below, sequenced in a study of blood T cell repertoires in COVID-19. The data were produced by immunoSEQ multiplex PCR, yet TCRdb's version contains in-frame clones alone and is incomplete. The table lists a few hundred thousand clones, about 92% of them singletons. The sequencing input was peripheral blood. Source of these receptors: an older woman with COVID-19, enrolled during active disease.

The chain combines TRBV5-1 with TRBJ1-2; D unresolved. CDR1 SGHRS and CDR2 YFSETQ come from the germline V gene. The germline V and J ends were trimmed by 2 bases and 8 bases, with 19 bases remaining between them. CDR3 length equals 15 residues. The CDR3 reads CASSLSSGLIQGYTF. Here the CDR3 DNA reads TGCGCCAGCAGCTTAAGTTCAGGCCTCATCCAGGGCTACACCTTC.

This chain links TRBV5-4 with TRBJ1-2; 7 nucleotides agree with TRBD1. From germline, CDR1 is SGHNT and CDR2 YYREEE (reference sequence). The CDR3 sequence is 15 residues long. V was clipped by 6 bases and J by 4 bases; unmatched bases: 12. CDR3: CASKGTGEIGYGYTF. The CDR3 DNA is TGTGCCAGCAAAGGAACAGGGGAGATTGGCTATGGCTACACCTTC.

The chain is built from TRBV12-5 and TRBJ1-1; TRBD1 might be the D (6 bases). Between the trimmed V and J ends, which lost 5 bases and 1 base, there was a span of 8 bases. Germline CDR1 LGHNT, CDR2 FRNRAP. This CDR3 has 13 amino acids. CDR3 DNA: TGTGCTAGTGGTGGGGGGGCGAACACTGAAGCTTTCTTT. Protein sequence: CASGGGANTEAFF. The full variable domain, rest sourced from reference TRBV12-5 and TRBJ1-1, is DARVTQTPRHKVTEMGQEVTMRCQPILGHNTVFWYRQTMMQGLELLAYFRNRAPLDDSGMPKDRFSAEMPDATLATLKIQPSEPRDSAVYFCASGGGANTEAFFGQGTRLTVV.

The chain joins TRBV5-5 to TRBJ1-2; TRBD1 matches 9 bases. V gave up 0 bases and J gave up 5 bases; unmatched junction bases: 5. This CDR3 contains 15 residues. CDR1 and CDR2 from the germline V gene are SGHKS and YYEKEE (reference sequence). The CDR3 sequence: CASSLGGTGLYGYTF. CDR3 bases: TGTGCCAGCAGCTTGGGGGGGACAGGGCTTTATGGCTACACCTTC. The full variable domain, in which reference TRBV5-5 and TRBJ1-2 provide the parts outside the CDR3, is DAGVTQSPTHLIKTRGQQVTLRCSPISGHKSVSWYQQVLGQGPQFIFQYYEKEERGRGNFPDRFSARQFPNYSSELNVNALLLGDSALYLCASSLGGTGLYGYTFGSGTRLTVV.

A single count supports this clone. The gene calls are TRBV6-1 and TRBJ2-1; TRBD2 matches 13 bases. V shed 0 bases, J shed 4 bases, and the junction held 3 bases outside the gene matches. From germline, CDR1 is MNHNS and CDR2 SASEGT. This CDR3 is built from 17 residues. The CDR3 nucleotides read TGTGCCAGCAGTGAAGCCGGGACTAGCGGGATTTACAATGAGCAGTTCTTC. It codes for CASSEAGTSGIYNEQFF.

The chain carries TRBV10-3 and TRBJ1-2; D remains ambiguous. The ends were cut back, 3 bases at V and 2 bases at J, with 13 bases in the middle. Germline-derived CDR1 and CDR2 are ENHRY and SYGVKD. The CDR3 totals 15 residues. The CDR3 region has the DNA TGTGCCATCAGTGAATTCGAAAGAGGAAACTATGGCTACACCTTC. Translating it yields CAISEFERGNYGYTF.